This is a list of T cell receptor beta chains from one sample in a study of response to subunit inactivated influenza vaccine. Each CDR3 protein is one row after TCRdb ran MiXCR on the RT-PCR reads. The table lists around 570,000 distinct CDR3 sequences, around 11% of them singletons. These data were likewise used in another study, on T cells expressing NK-cell markers.

The sequencing here drew on PBMCs from blood, taken on the day of vaccination. The source of these receptors is a man aged 50 to 59 who received an inactivated influenza vaccine. Each CDR3 is given with its conserved first and last residue. The order of the fields is clone size, J gene, V gene, D gene, CDR3 protein, CDR3 DNA. The D gene is left open where the match is weak. For some rows the clone size is stated as once, few or many, or as a class when expanded; others skip it.

size: .
J: TRBJ2-5
V: TRBV7-2
D: .
CDR3: CASSIQGYQETQYF
DNA: TGTGCCAGCAGCATCCAGGGGTACCAAGAGACCCAGTACTTC

size: .
J: TRBJ2-4
V: TRBV19
D: .
CDR3: CASQAANIQYF
DNA: TGTGCCAGCCAAGCAGCGAACATTCAGTACTTC

size: .
J: TRBJ2-1
V: TRBV20-1
D: .
CDR3: CSAQLVSINEQFF
DNA: TGCAGTGCTCAACTCGTAAGCATCAATGAGCAGTTCTTC

size: .
J: TRBJ2-5
V: TRBV29-1
D: .
CDR3: CSVGTGWETQYF
DNA: TGCAGCGTTGGCACAGGCTGGGAGACCCAGTACTTC

size: many
J: TRBJ1-5
V: TRBV4-3
D: .
CDR3: CASSQNRGAGQPQHF
DNA: TGCGCCAGCAGCCAAAATCGGGGGGCGGGTCAGCCCCAGCATTTT

size: many
J: TRBJ2-1
V: TRBV12-3/TRBV12-4
D: .
CDR3: CASSPGTDPVNEQFF
DNA: TGTGCCAGCAGTCCTGGGACTGACCCCGTGAATGAGCAGTTCTTC

size: .
J: TRBJ2-7
V: TRBV11-2
D: TRBD1
CDR3: CASSTRQGPNEQYF
DNA: TGTGCCAGCAGCACAAGACAGGGTCCCAACGAGCAGTACTTC

size: .
J: TRBJ2-3
V: TRBV2
D: .
CDR3: CASSDITDTQYF
DNA: TGTGCCAGCAGTGACATCACAGATACGCAGTATTTT

size: .
J: TRBJ2-3
V: TRBV6-2/TRBV6-3
D: TRBD2
CDR3: CASRKAGARTDTQYF
DNA: TGTGCCAGCAGAAAAGCGGGAGCGCGGACAGATACGCAGTATTTT

size: few
J: TRBJ1-1
V: TRBV12-3/TRBV12-4
D: .
CDR3: CASSFGGTDVNTEAFF
DNA: TGTGCCAGCAGTTTCGGGGGGACGGATGTGAACACTGAAGCTTTCTTT

size: few
J: TRBJ2-2
V: TRBV7-2
D: .
CDR3: CASSLGGGAGTGELFF
DNA: TGTGCCAGCAGCCTGGGTGGGGGGGCTGGTACCGGGGAGCTGTTTTTT

size: .
J: TRBJ1-2
V: TRBV3-1
D: .
CDR3: CASSQVRTYGYTF
DNA: TGTGCCAGCAGCCAAGTCCGTACCTATGGCTACACCTTC

size: .
J: TRBJ2-3
V: TRBV11-1
D: .
CDR3: CASSLAGAGTTRTDTQYF
DNA: TGTGCCAGCAGCTTAGCGGGGGCGGGGACAACGAGGACAGATACGCAGTATTTT

size: .
J: TRBJ2-2
V: TRBV28
D: .
CDR3: CASSSDYTGELFF
DNA: TGTGCCAGCAGTAGTGACTACACCGGGGAGCTGTTTTTT

size: .
J: TRBJ2-3
V: TRBV6-1
D: TRBD1
CDR3: CASPDRGLTDTQYF
DNA: TGTGCCAGCCCTGACAGGGGACTCACAGATACGCAGTATTTT

size: many
J: TRBJ2-3
V: TRBV27
D: TRBD2
CDR3: CASSLWLAGPTDTQYF
DNA: TGTGCCAGCAGTTTATGGTTAGCGGGGCCCACAGATACGCAGTATTTT

size: many
J: TRBJ2-5
V: TRBV20-1
D: .
CDR3: CSAPGLGETQYF
DNA: TGCAGTGCTCCAGGACTGGGAGAGACCCAGTACTTC

size: many
J: TRBJ2-2
V: TRBV5-1
D: .
CDR3: CASSLAPTEDTGELFF
DNA: TGCGCCAGCAGCTTGGCCCCGACAGAGGATACCGGGGAGCTGTTTTTT

size: many
J: TRBJ2-2
V: TRBV29-1
D: TRBD1
CDR3: CSVDGDRGGTGELFF
DNA: TGCAGCGTTGACGGGGACAGGGGGGGGACCGGGGAGCTGTTTTTT

size: .
J: TRBJ1-5
V: TRBV3-1
D: TRBD1
CDR3: CASSPRGLHQPQHF
DNA: TGTGCCAGCAGCCCCAGGGGGCTACATCAGCCCCAGCATTTT

size: many
J: TRBJ1-6
V: TRBV7-2
D: .
CDR3: CASSLSGTPYNSPLHF
DNA: TGTGCCAGCAGCTTATCGGGAACCCCATACAATTCACCCCTCCACTTT

size: few
J: TRBJ2-3
V: TRBV5-1
D: .
CDR3: CASSLGGVSGTDTQYF
DNA: TGCGCCAGCAGCTTGGGGGGGGTTTCCGGCACAGATACGCAGTATTTT

size: few
J: TRBJ2-7
V: TRBV5-1
D: .
CDR3: CASSTGTRSYEQYF
DNA: TGCGCCAGCAGCACCGGGACGAGGTCCTACGAGCAGTACTTC

size: .
J: TRBJ2-5
V: TRBV18
D: TRBD1
CDR3: CASSTRQGDGTQYF
DNA: TGTGCCAGCTCAACGAGACAGGGGGACGGGACCCAGTACTTC

size: few
J: TRBJ2-1
V: TRBV7-9
D: .
CDR3: CASSLLATPNEQFF
DNA: TGTGCCAGCAGCCTACTCGCGACCCCCAATGAGCAGTTTTTC

size: .
J: TRBJ2-7
V: TRBV12-3/TRBV12-4
D: .
CDR3: CASSLGYHPYEQYF
DNA: TGTGCCAGCAGTTTAGGCTACCACCCCTACGAGCAGTACTTC

size: .
J: TRBJ1-4
V: TRBV5-1
D: TRBD1
CDR3: CASSLSLRQPDRGGEKLFF
DNA: TGCGCCAGCAGCTTAAGCCTTCGACAACCAGACAGGGGGGGCGAAAAACTGTTTTTT

size: .
J: TRBJ1-1
V: TRBV21-1
D: .
CDR3: CASPHPGLWDTEAFF
DNA: TGTGCCAGCCCGCACCCGGGGTTGTGGGACACTGAAGCTTTCTTT

size: few
J: TRBJ2-7
V: TRBV6-2/TRBV6-3
D: TRBD1
CDR3: CASSNLQGAIGYEQYF
DNA: TGTGCCAGCAGCAACCTACAGGGGGCAATTGGCTACGAGCAGTACTTC

size: few
J: TRBJ1-6
V: TRBV7-9
D: .
CDR3: CASSAGLTRGDSPLHF
DNA: TGTGCCAGCAGCGCGGGCCTAACGAGGGGGGATTCACCCCTCCACTTT

size: few
J: TRBJ1-5
V: TRBV5-1
D: .
CDR3: CASSLTPTGLGGQPQHF
DNA: TGCGCCAGCAGCTTAACGCCAACAGGTTTAGGGGGTCAGCCCCAGCATTTT

size: few
J: TRBJ1-3
V: TRBV12-3/TRBV12-4
D: TRBD1
CDR3: CASSHADRVGNTIYF
DNA: TGTGCCAGCAGTCATGCCGACAGGGTTGGAAACACCATATATTTT

size: few
J: TRBJ2-3
V: TRBV12-3/TRBV12-4
D: .
CDR3: CASSLSAWGSTDTQYF
DNA: TGTGCCAGCAGTTTATCCGCTTGGGGGAGCACAGATACGCAGTATTTT

size: many
J: TRBJ2-2
V: TRBV7-9
D: TRBD1
CDR3: CASSSSGTGNTGELFF
DNA: TGTGCCAGCAGCTCATCCGGGACAGGGAACACCGGGGAGCTGTTTTTT

size: .
J: TRBJ2-7
V: TRBV20-1
D: TRBD1
CDR3: CSAGQGAYTYEQYF
DNA: TGCAGTGCGGGACAGGGGGCCTACACCTACGAGCAGTACTTC

size: few
J: TRBJ2-7
V: TRBV20-1
D: .
CDR3: CSARDLTSYEQYF
DNA: TGCAGTGCTAGAGATCTCACTAGTTACGAGCAGTACTTC

size: few
J: TRBJ1-5
V: TRBV9
D: TRBD1
CDR3: CASSGGQGWQPQHF
DNA: TGTGCCAGCAGCGGGGGACAGGGTTGGCAGCCCCAGCATTTT

size: few
J: TRBJ1-2
V: TRBV19
D: .
CDR3: CASIGDHVRGYTF
DNA: TGTGCCAGTATTGGAGACCACGTCCGTGGCTACACCTTC

size: .
J: TRBJ2-1
V: TRBV5-1
D: TRBD2
CDR3: CASSQISGASYNEQFF
DNA: TGCGCCAGCAGCCAGATTAGCGGGGCCTCCTACAATGAGCAGTTCTTC

size: .
J: TRBJ1-2
V: TRBV6-2/TRBV6-3
D: .
CDR3: CASSTGQGAYTF
DNA: TGTGCCAGCAGTACGGGACAAGGAGCCTACACCTTC

size: .
J: TRBJ2-7
V: TRBV10-3
D: .
CDR3: CAISSGQKYEQYF
DNA: TGTGCCATCAGTAGTGGACAGAAATACGAGCAGTACTTC

size: .
J: TRBJ2-2
V: TRBV28
D: TRBD2
CDR3: CASSPYSGGNTGELFF
DNA: TGTGCCAGCAGCCCTTATAGCGGGGGGAACACCGGGGAGCTGTTTTTT

size: few
J: TRBJ2-6
V: TRBV19
D: TRBD2
CDR3: CASSMRAGVSGANVLTF
DNA: TGTGCCAGTAGTATGCGAGCGGGAGTTTCTGGGGCCAACGTCCTGACTTTC

size: many
J: TRBJ1-3
V: TRBV11-1
D: TRBD1
CDR3: CASSIWLLTGVSSGNTIYF
DNA: TGTGCCAGCAGTATCTGGCTACTGACAGGGGTCTCCTCTGGAAACACCATATATTTT

size: few
J: TRBJ2-1
V: TRBV29-1
D: TRBD2
CDR3: CSVALAGRSYNEQFF
DNA: TGCAGCGTTGCCCTAGCGGGACGCTCCTACAATGAGCAGTTCTTC

size: .
J: TRBJ2-7
V: TRBV7-3
D: .
CDR3: CASSLGGAEVYEQYF
DNA: TGTGCCAGCAGCTTAGGAGGTGCGGAGGTCTACGAGCAGTACTTC

size: few
J: TRBJ2-7
V: TRBV5-1
D: .
CDR3: CASSLEGSTYEQYF
DNA: TGCGCCAGCAGCTTGGAAGGCAGTACCTACGAGCAGTACTTC

size: many
J: TRBJ2-7
V: TRBV12-3/TRBV12-4
D: .
CDR3: CASSLQVSYEQYF
DNA: TGTGCCAGCAGTTTACAGGTTTCCTACGAGCAGTACTTC

size: few
J: TRBJ1-1
V: TRBV19
D: .
CDR3: CASSTGPRSMNTEAFF
DNA: TGTGCCAGTAGTACCGGACCGAGGAGCATGAACACTGAAGCTTTCTTT

size: few
J: TRBJ1-3
V: TRBV12-3/TRBV12-4
D: .
CDR3: CASRRGIPGNTIYF
DNA: TGTGCCAGCAGACGCGGTATTCCTGGAAACACCATATATTTT

size: .
J: TRBJ2-1
V: TRBV20-1
D: .
CDR3: CSAEEGLPPNEQFF
DNA: TGCAGTGCTGAGGAAGGACTGCCCCCCAATGAGCAGTTCTTC

size: few
J: TRBJ2-5
V: TRBV27
D: .
CDR3: CASSLRGDTLPAKTQYF
DNA: TGTGCCAGCAGTTTAAGAGGGGACACCCTTCCTGCAAAGACCCAGTACTTC

size: few
J: TRBJ2-1
V: TRBV24-1
D: TRBD2
CDR3: CATSDLQLAGGPGEQFF
DNA: TGTGCCACCAGTGATTTGCAACTAGCGGGGGGGCCGGGTGAGCAGTTCTTC

size: few
J: TRBJ2-3
V: TRBV5-1
D: .
CDR3: CASSGQSSTDTQYF
DNA: TGCGCCAGCAGCGGCCAGTCAAGCACAGATACGCAGTATTTT

size: many
J: TRBJ2-5
V: TRBV12-3/TRBV12-4
D: TRBD2
CDR3: CASSSRLAGKETQYF
DNA: TGTGCCAGCAGTTCAAGACTAGCGGGGAAAGAGACCCAGTACTTC

size: .
J: TRBJ2-1
V: TRBV5-1
D: .
CDR3: CASSFDPGARPNEQFF
DNA: TGCGCCAGCAGCTTTGATCCAGGGGCCCGGCCAAATGAGCAGTTCTTC

size: .
J: TRBJ2-7
V: TRBV6-1
D: TRBD2
CDR3: CASSRSGLAESYEQYF
DNA: TGTGCCAGCAGCCGATCCGGACTAGCGGAGAGCTACGAGCAGTACTTC